The rows below give T cell receptor beta chains drawn from one sample of a study of shared T cell receptors in the human thymus. Some clones are missing from TCRdb's copy, which holds only in-frame ones; the method was immunoSEQ multiplex PCR. The sample comprises hundreds of thousands of clones, approximately 88% of which are singletons, and 0.0095% to 0.011% rests with the top ten. A further study also used this sample, focusing on human thymus T cells.

Sample: thymocytes. These TCRs come from a boy in the first two years of life with a congenital heart defect. The CDR3 runs from the conserved cysteine through the conserved F or W. A D gene is named only where the DNA matches it firmly. Some rows have no size entry. The others give once, few or many, or a class for an expanded clone.

V	J	D	size	CDR3	DNA
TRBV6-5	TRBJ2-2	NA	NA	CASSSRDTGELFF	TGTGCCAGCAGTTCTAGAGACACCGGGGAGCTGTTTTTT
TRBV27	TRBJ2-7	TRBD2	NA	CASSSPGLAGTEQYF	TGTGCCAGCAGTTCCCCGGGACTAGCGGGAACTGAGCAGTACTTC
TRBV10-3	TRBJ1-1	NA	NA	CAISGPTTEAFF	TGTGCCATCAGTGGGCCCACCACTGAAGCTTTCTTT
TRBV7-9	TRBJ2-5	NA	NA	CASSSFETQYF	TGTGCCAGCAGCTCCTTCGAGACCCAGTACTTC
TRBV6-1	TRBJ1-1	NA	NA	CASSAIDGSTEAFF	TGTGCCAGCAGTGCAATTGATGGTAGCACTGAAGCTTTCTTT
TRBV4-3	TRBJ2-2	TRBD2	NA	CASSQEGLAGEGNTGELFF	TGCGCCAGCAGCCAAGAAGGACTAGCGGGAGAGGGGAACACCGGGGAGCTGTTTTTT
TRBV27	TRBJ2-1	NA	NA	CASSFNTSGGAYNEQFF	TGTGCCAGCAGCTTCAACACCTCGGGCGGGGCCTACAATGAGCAGTTCTTC
TRBV9	TRBJ2-4	NA	NA	CASSVGGELENIQYF	TGTGCCAGCAGCGTAGGGGGGGAGTTGGAAAACATTCAGTACTTC
TRBV20-1	TRBJ1-2	NA	NA	CSATANYGYTF	TGCAGTGCTACAGCTAACTATGGCTACACCTTC
TRBV10-3	TRBJ2-2	TRBD1	NA	CAISDRGLGDTGELFF	TGTGCCATCAGTGACAGGGGGCTAGGAGACACCGGGGAGCTGTTTTTT
TRBV5-1	TRBJ1-5	TRBD1	once	CASSLGQGGQPQHF	TGCGCCAGCAGCTTGGGACAGGGAGGTCAGCCCCAGCATTTT
TRBV28	TRBJ1-2	NA	few	CASSLDEGAGYTF	TGTGCCAGCAGTTTGGATGAAGGGGCGGGCTACACCTTC
TRBV6-5	TRBJ1-6	NA	NA	CASSYSIWRGNSPLHF	TGTGCCAGCAGTTACTCGATCTGGAGGGGTAATTCACCCCTCCACTTT
TRBV5-4	TRBJ2-1	NA	NA	CASTLGLGSWNEQFF	TGTGCCAGCACCCTAGGGTTGGGGAGCTGGAATGAGCAGTTCTTC
TRBV27	TRBJ1-1	TRBD1	few	CASSPGQGANTEAFF	TGTGCCAGCAGTCCGGGACAGGGGGCGAACACTGAAGCTTTCTTT
TRBV11-2	TRBJ2-7	TRBD1	NA	CASQEREGQGGSEQYF	TGTGCCAGCCAAGAGAGGGAGGGACAGGGGGGAAGCGAGCAGTACTTC
TRBV5-6	TRBJ1-4	NA	NA	CASSLPRALNNEKLFF	TGTGCCAGCAGCTTACCCCGCGCACTTAATAATGAAAAACTGTTTTTT
TRBV30	TRBJ2-7	NA	NA	CAWTSGHRRHEQYF	TGTGCCTGGACTTCGGGACACCGCCGCCACGAGCAGTACTTC
TRBV27	TRBJ2-7	TRBD1	NA	CASRRKRGLSYEQYF	TGTGCCAGCAGACGTAAGAGGGGGCTATCCTACGAGCAGTACTTC
TRBV7-9	TRBJ2-7	TRBD2	NA	CASSLRTSGTSYEQYF	TGTGCCAGCAGCTTGCGGACTAGCGGGACCTCCTACGAGCAGTACTTC
TRBV27	TRBJ2-6	TRBD2	NA	CASSSTLLAGGTSGANVLTF	TGTGCCAGCAGTTCAACCCTACTAGCGGGAGGTACCTCTGGGGCCAACGTCCTGACTTTC
TRBV2	TRBJ2-7	NA	once	CASSVADSYEQYF	TGTGCCAGCAGTGTAGCTGACAGCTACGAGCAGTACTTC
TRBV5-1	TRBJ2-3	NA	NA	CASSSLAASTDTQYF	TGCGCCAGCAGCTCATTAGCGGCTAGCACAGATACGCAGTATTTT
TRBV2	TRBJ2-7	NA	NA	CASGQKSYEQYF	TGTGCCAGCGGACAGAAATCCTACGAGCAGTACTTC
TRBV7-6	TRBJ2-3	TRBD2	NA	CASSPGLAGGPWTDTQYF	TGTGCCAGCAGCCCCGGTTTAGCGGGAGGGCCGTGGACAGATACGCAGTATTTT
TRBV21-1	TRBJ2-7	NA	NA	CASSKGLAGGPYEQYF	TGTGCCAGCAGCAAAGGACTAGCGGGAGGACCCTACGAGCAGTACTTC
TRBV19	TRBJ2-5	TRBD2	NA	CASSISLAGITEYF	TGTGCCAGTAGTATCTCTCTAGCGGGGATTACGGAGTACTTC
TRBV9	TRBJ2-6	NA	NA	CASSQKEAERGGTTSGANVLTF	TGTGCCAGCAGCCAAAAAGAAGCGGAGAGGGGGGGCACTACCTCTGGGGCCAACGTCCTGACTTTC
TRBV4-3	TRBJ2-1	NA	NA	CASSQSGTEQFF	TGCGCCAGCAGCCAGTCCGGGACAGAGCAGTTCTTC
TRBV28	TRBJ2-5	TRBD1	NA	CASSLDRGDGLGETQYF	TGTGCCAGCAGTCTGGACAGGGGAGACGGTCTAGGAGAGACCCAGTACTTC
TRBV11-2	TRBJ2-1	TRBD2	NA	CASSSTEAGVWNEQFF	TGTGCCAGCAGCTCCACCGAAGCGGGAGTATGGAATGAGCAGTTCTTC
TRBV9	TRBJ2-3	NA	NA	CASSVDTDHTDTQYF	TGTGCCAGCAGCGTAGATACAGACCACACAGATACGCAGTATTTT
TRBV15	TRBJ2-7	TRBD1	NA	CATSTGGEQYF	TGTGCCACCAGCACAGGGGGCGAGCAGTACTTC
TRBV2	TRBJ2-3	TRBD1	NA	CASRTGWDTQYF	TGTGCCAGCAGGACAGGGTGGGATACGCAGTATTTT
TRBV11-2	TRBJ2-7	TRBD2	NA	CASSLDGWLAGVMIEQYF	TGTGCCAGCAGCTTAGATGGGTGGCTAGCGGGAGTAATGATCGAGCAGTACTTC
TRBV5-6	TRBJ2-2	NA	NA	CASSLYGGNTGELFF	TGTGCCAGCAGCTTGTACGGGGGGAACACCGGGGAGCTGTTTTTT
TRBV4-3	TRBJ2-7	NA	NA	CASSQNSGRRLHIYEQYF	TGCGCCAGCAGCCAAAACTCGGGGAGACGCCTCCACATCTACGAGCAGTACTTC
TRBV4-2	TRBJ1-1	NA	NA	CASSQDSAGGNTEAFF	TGTGCCAGCAGCCAAGATAGTGCGGGGGGGAACACTGAAGCTTTCTTT
TRBV15	TRBJ1-5	TRBD1	few	CATSRGGFGTGSRPQHF	TGTGCCACCAGCAGAGGAGGGTTCGGGACAGGGAGTCGGCCCCAGCATTTT
TRBV4-1	TRBJ2-7	NA	NA	CASSQPPGLYEQYF	TGCGCCAGCAGCCAACCGCCGGGTCTCTACGAGCAGTACTTC
TRBV5-1	TRBJ1-5	TRBD1	NA	CASSFGQGDQPQHF	TGCGCCAGCAGCTTTGGACAGGGGGATCAGCCCCAGCATTTT
TRBV4-1	TRBJ1-2	NA	NA	CASSQDGFPNRADYGYTF	TGCGCCAGCAGCCAAGATGGGTTTCCCAACAGGGCTGATTATGGCTACACCTTC
TRBV7-2	TRBJ1-5	NA	NA	CASSLVGGYSNQPQHF	TGTGCCAGCAGCTTAGTAGGCGGTTATAGCAATCAGCCCCAGCATTTT
TRBV4-2	TRBJ2-7	TRBD2	NA	CASSQVGGSPPYEQYF	TGTGCCAGCAGCCAAGTGGGCGGGAGTCCGCCCTACGAGCAGTACTTC
TRBV27	TRBJ2-2	TRBD1	NA	CASSEGGSNTGELFF	TGTGCCAGCAGTGAAGGGGGCTCGAACACCGGGGAGCTGTTTTTT
TRBV27	TRBJ2-3	NA	NA	CASRSRVTTDTQYF	TGTGCCAGCAGATCCAGGGTTACCACAGATACGCAGTATTTT